This T cell receptor beta chain was captured in a study of PD-L1 blockade in urothelial cancer. Study-wide context: Every 3 weeks, patients received intravenous atezolizumab 1,200 mg, beginning 2014.

Germline V lookup: CDR1 SGDLS, CDR2 YYNGEE. The CDR3 length is 16 residues. The V end lost 0 bases, the J end lost 4 bases, and 14 bases lay between the germline ends. Each PCR contained spiked-in synthetic TCR analog templates. Assay used: immunoSEQ multiplex PCR; TCRdb lists only in-frame clones, some missing. The data contain 70,000 or so clones, around four fifths of them singletons. The clonotype was recovered from a man aged 65-85 years with urothelial cancer. The rearrangement joins TRBV9 to TRBJ2-1, with unresolved D. This material consisted of PBMCs, taken around atezolizumab (anti-PD-L1) treatment. CDR3 coding DNA: TGTGCCAGCAGCGTAGCGGCGGATAGAAGATACAATGAGCAGTTCTTC. Translation: CASSVAADRRYNEQFF.